This T cell receptor (beta chain) was captured in a study of human T cells and chemical hapten exposure. As for the study in general: Each week of the roughly 24-week study, patients had diphenylcyclopropenone applied to the scalp.

TCRdb passed the RACE reads through MiXCR, listing each CDR3 protein once. The table shows roughly 100,000 distinct CDR3 sequences, with 8% to 13% occurring only once. Time point reported: patch test 1, 2 weeks after DPC sensitization. This sample's treatment: therapeutic diphenylcyclopropenone sensitization with weekly scalp DPC. Blood was drawn before each patch test was applied. General study findings and limits: Against controls, expanded TCRs gave rise to significantly more large CDR3 similarity clusters. Correlating positively with patch test score were the PT1 expanded TCR counts.

With 0 bases removed from V and 4 bases from J, the gap between germline ends came to 1 base. Germline V CDR1 and CDR2: SNHLY, FYNNEI. The CDR3 is 13 amino acids. Worth noting for this clonotype: No antigen is known for it.

This sequence was found in a middle-aged woman with alopecia areata. Some clones in this sample may be carry-over from other donors' samples. The material was whole blood, obtained in connection with sensitization to the hapten diphenylcyclopropenone (DPC). This chain links TRBV2 with TRBJ2-6; D is undetermined. This chain's CDR3 is CASSEAGANVLTF. DNA of the CDR3: TGTGCCAGCAGTGAAGCGGGGGCCAACGTCCTGACTTTC.